This TCR beta chain was profiled in a study of OX40 agonist ivuxolimab in advanced cancers. The germline V and J ends were trimmed by 4 bases and 4 bases, with 8 bases remaining between them. The germline gives CDR1 MGHRA, CDR2 YSYEKL. The CDR3 consists of 13 residues. Sequencing was performed with immunoSEQ multiplex PCR; in TCRdb, only in-frame clones are kept and a portion is missing. The sample lists about 69,000 clones, 85% seen once, with over 5% in the top ten. The genes are TRBV4-1 and TRBJ1-5; D is perhaps TRBD1 (6 bases). The origin of this receptor is an adult with an advanced solid tumor such as melanoma, head and neck, liver or kidney cancer. The input for sequencing was CD4+ or CD8+ T cells sorted from blood, taken in a trial of the OX40 agonist ivuxolimab. The CDR3 sequence: CASSRDKNQPQHF. In nucleotides, the CDR3 is TGCGCCAGCAGCCGGGACAAAAATCAGCCCCAGCATTTT.